These 11 T cell receptor beta chains were sequenced from one sample in a study of blood T cells in healthy people across ages. Combining a sample-barcoded 5' primer with a J-beta primer mix, a second PCR ran for 7 to 11 cycles. TCRdb re-derived calls from the 5' RACE reads in MiXCR, one entry per CDR3 protein. The table has some 1.5 million distinct CDR3 sequences, 28% seen once; the top ten hold 6.5% to 8.5%. Sequenced material: blood. These receptors came from a woman between 25 and 40 years old in good health.

The chain recombines TRBV3-1 with TRBJ2-1, with TRBD2 matching over 12 bases. V shed 4 bases, J shed 6 bases, and the junction held 7 bases outside the gene matches. The CDR3 sequence is 16 residues long. In germline, CDR1 is LGHDT, CDR2 YNNKEL (reference sequence). The CDR3: CASSLRTSGVTNEQFF. In DNA form, the CDR3 reads TGTGCCAGCAGCCTTAGGACTAGCGGGGTCACCAATGAGCAGTTCTTC.

This sequence joins TRBV20-1 and TRBJ1-2, with D possibly matching TRBD1 (5 bases). The CDR3 is 14 residues long. V was pared by 0 bases and J by 7 bases, with 15 bases between. Germline lookup yields CDR1 DFQATT and CDR2 SNEGSKA (reference sequence). The CDR3 region is CSARDRSGLGGYTF. CDR3 in DNA: TGCAGTGCTAGAGATAGGTCAGGGCTGGGTGGCTACACCTTC.

Details on this clonotype: This may come from a read error, since a much larger clone is one base off. The chain uses TRBV7-2 and TRBJ2-4; 10 nucleotides agree with TRBD2. CDR3 length equals 15 residues. J gave up 7 bases and V 7 bases, and 10 bases lay outside the gene matches. Germline CDR1 reads SGHTA; CDR2 reads FQGNSA. CDR3 region: CASNSAGGPWNIQYF. The DNA of the CDR3 is TGTGCCAGCAACTCAGCGGGGGGGCCTTGGAACATTCAGTACTTC.

The chain combines TRBV7-3 with TRBJ2-1; D might be TRBD1 or TRBD2, each matching 5 bases. Germline-derived CDR1 and CDR2 are SGHTA and FQGTGA. Trimming shortened V by 0 bases and J by 15 bases, and 15 bases separated the two germline ends. CDR3 length: 13 amino acids. The CDR3, as DNA: TGTGCCAGCAGCTTAACCCTCAGGGACGAACTGTTCTTC. Translating gives CASSLTLRDELFF.

Ten or more counts support this clonotype. The V call is TRBV5-1, the J call TRBJ1-2, with D perhaps matching TRBD1 (5 bases). The CDR3 consists of 13 residues. Germline V gives CDR1 SGHRS, CDR2 YFSETQ. V lost 4 bases and J 4 bases, leaving 11 bases between the germline ends. CDR3 sequence: CASSGRAAYGYTF. The CDR3, as DNA: TGCGCCAGCAGCGGCAGGGCGGCCTATGGCTACACCTTC.

This clonotype has more than one count but fewer than ten. The V call is TRBV7-9, the J call TRBJ2-3; no definite D call. Germline V gene sequence: CDR1 SEHNR, CDR2 FQNEAQ (reference sequence). The CDR3 extends over 13 amino acids. The V end was cut by 4 bases, the J end by 5 bases, with 10 bases between. The CDR3 nucleotides read TGTGCCAGCAGCTCTCGGCGGTTAGATACGCAGTATTTT. The encoded protein is CASSSRRLDTQYF. The full variable domain, rest sourced from reference TRBV7-9 and TRBJ2-3, is DTGVSQNPRHKITKRGQNVTFRCDPISEHNRLYWYRQTLGQGPEFLTYFQNEAQLEKSRLLSDRFSAERPKGSFSTLEIQRTEQGDSAMYLCASSSRRLDTQYFGPGTRLTVL.

The chain carries TRBV7-9 and TRBJ1-4; D gene uncertain. Germline CDR1 SEHNR, CDR2 FQNEAQ (reference sequence). V gave up 5 bases and J gave up 5 bases, with 15 bases separating them. This CDR3 is built from 15 residues. The CDR3 coding sequence is TGTGCCAGCAGCACACCTCCGCAGTCAAATGAAAAACTGTTTTTT. Amino acids: CASSTPPQSNEKLFF.

This clonotype was observed once. The chain combines TRBV7-2 with TRBJ2-5; TRBD2 aligns across 12 bases. CDR3 length equals 15 residues. Per the germline V gene, CDR1 is SGHTA and CDR2 is FQGNSA. Trimming removed 6 bases from V and 4 bases from J; junction bases left unmatched: 6. The CDR3 here is CASRPPGLAGETQYF. The DNA of the CDR3 is TGTGCCAGCAGACCACCGGGACTAGCGGGAGAGACCCAGTACTTC. Full variable domain (remainder filled in from reference TRBV7-2 and TRBJ2-5): GAGVSQSPSNKVTEKGKDVELRCDPISGHTALYWYRQSLGQGLEFLIYFQGNSAPDKSGLPSDRFSAERTGGSVSTLTIQRTQQEDSAVYLCASRPPGLAGETQYFGPGTRLLVL.

The chain links TRBV27 to TRBJ2-5, with D possibly matching TRBD1 (6 bases). The CDR3 loop spans 14 amino acids. The V gene's germline CDR1 is MNHEY and CDR2 SMNVEV (reference sequence). Trimming removed 2 bases from V and 11 bases from J, with 18 bases in between. The CDR3 DNA follows: TGTGCCAGCAGTTTAAGGGGGACGCAACAGAAGCAGTACTTC. Translation gives CASSLRGTQQKQYF.

V gene TRBV7-2 combines with J gene TRBJ2-1; 9 bases align to TRBD2. V lost 10 bases, J lost 2 bases, and 6 bases stayed unmatched. This CDR3 has 14 amino acids. In germline, CDR1 is SGHTA, CDR2 FQGNSA. The CDR3 DNA is TGTGCCAATAGGGCGGGAGGGCCCTACAATGAGCAGTTCTTC. This translates into CANRAGGPYNEQFF.

There are a few counts of this clonotype. The V and J genes are TRBV28 and TRBJ2-7, with TRBD2 matching 8 bases. Germline CDR1 and CDR2: MDHEN and SYDVKM. The trim removed 5 bases at V and 4 bases at J, leaving 16 bases unmatched. The CDR3 totals 17 residues. CDR3 sequence: CASSGDTGTRGKYEQYF. CDR3 nucleotides: TGTGCCAGCAGTGGGGACACCGGGACTAGAGGGAAATACGAGCAGTACTTC.